The 14 T cell receptor beta chains given below trace back to one sample, sequenced in a study of PD-1 and CTLA-4 blockade in melanoma. The method was immunoSEQ multiplex PCR; TCRdb's version includes in-frame clones alone and lacks a portion of them. The table lists around 16,000 clones, 70% of them singletons. Sequencing was performed on CD8+ T cells from peripheral blood, taken from a patient given anti-PD-1 treatment. The receptor set was obtained from a human donor with melanoma.

The chain recombines TRBV4-2 with TRBJ1-6; TRBD1 aligns across 9 bases. V shed 3 bases and J 7 bases; nucleotides not matched to a gene: 4. The CDR3 has 15 residues. Germline values: CDR1 LGHNA, CDR2 YNFKEQ. In DNA, the CDR3 is TGTGCCAGCAGCCAGGGGGACAGGGCGAATTCACCCCTCCACTTT. It encodes CASSQGDRANSPLHF.

This chain uses TRBV5-1 with TRBJ1-1; weak D call: TRBD1 (5 bases). V lost 7 bases and J lost 3, with 10 bases in between. The length of the CDR3 is 12 residues. Germline CDR1 reads SGHRS; CDR2 reads YFSETQ. As DNA, the CDR3 is TGCGCCAGCTTTCAAGGGGACACTGAAGCTTTCTTT. Its protein is CASFQGDTEAFF.

The chain carries TRBV13 and TRBJ2-3; 7 bases are shared with TRBD2. V dropped 3 bases and J dropped 0; count of bases not matched to a gene: 0. CDR1 and CDR2 from the germline V gene are PRHDT and FYEKMQ (reference sequence). This CDR3 contains 14 residues. Written as DNA, the CDR3 is TGTGCCAGCAGCTTGGGAGGGAGCACAGATACGCAGTATTTT. Its protein is CASSLGGSTDTQYF.

V and J are TRBV12-3 or TRBV12-4 and TRBJ2-7; D remains unclear. The CDR3 extends over 13 amino acids. With 6 bases removed from V and 1 base from J, the gap between germline ends came to 10 bases. CDR3 amino acids: CASSPTLSYEQYF. The CDR3 nucleotides are TGTGCCAGCAGCCCCACGCTATCCTACGAGCAGTACTTC.

This chain joins TRBV25-1 and TRBJ2-7, with 9 bases identical to TRBD2. Trimming cost V 4 bases and J 5 bases; bases outside gene matches: 9. The CDR3 contains 15 residues. CDR1 and CDR2 (germline): MGHDK, SYGVNS. In nucleotides, the CDR3 is TGTGCCAGCAGTGCCCCCCTCGCGGGGGGGAACGAGCAGTACTTC. Translation: CASSAPLAGGNEQYF.

The chain uses TRBV7-6 and TRBJ2-7, with a weak D call TRBD1 (6 bases). The CDR3 has 15 amino acids. Trimming removed 2 bases at V and 7 bases at J, with 18 bases between. Germline CDR1 and CDR2: SGHVS and FNYEAQ. The CDR3 loop is CASSLQGTPRREQYF. In nucleotides, the CDR3 is TGTGCCAGCAGCTTACAAGGGACACCAAGAAGGGAGCAGTACTTC.

The CDR3 sequence is CASLQSYNEQFF. CDR3 coding DNA: TGTGCCAGCCTCCAGTCCTACAATGAGCAGTTCTTC. The chain carries TRBV6-6 and TRBJ2-1; D remains ambiguous. V was cut by 8 bases and J by 1 base, with 6 bases left in between. CDR3 length: 12 residues. Germline assignment: CDR1 MNHNY and CDR2 SVGAGI (reference sequence).

V and J are TRBV7-9 and TRBJ2-7; D uncertain. CDR1 and CDR2 from the germline V gene are SEHNR and FQNEAQ (reference sequence). V was shortened by 5 bases and J by 3 bases, with 14 bases between the two germline ends. The CDR3 covers 14 residues. CDR3 in amino acids: CASSPRSSGYEQYF. CDR3 in DNA: TGTGCCAGCAGCCCACGTAGTTCTGGCTACGAGCAGTACTTC.

The sample holds a few counts of this clone. This rearrangement joins TRBV3-1 (or the pseudogene TRBV3-2) to TRBJ2-5; the match to TRBD2 covers 13 bases. Trimming cost V 4 bases and J 2 bases; bases outside gene matches: 10. The CDR3 runs 18 residues. CDR1 LGHDT and CDR2 YNNKEL come from the germline V gene (reference sequence). The CDR3 protein is CASSLIATSGGMQETQYF. The CDR3 DNA reads as TGTGCCAGCAGCCTCATTGCGACTAGCGGGGGGATGCAAGAGACCCAGTACTTC.

The chain combines TRBV19 with TRBJ1-5, with 9 bases that match TRBD1. V lost 4 bases, J lost 4 bases, and 2 bases stayed unmatched. Germline-derived CDR1 and CDR2 are LNHDA and SQIVND (reference sequence). The CDR3 totals 14 residues. CDR3 protein: CASSTGQGNQPQHF. CDR3 bases: TGTGCCAGTAGTACAGGACAGGGGAATCAGCCCCAGCATTTT.

In nucleotides, the CDR3 is TGTGCCAGCAGCATCCAGCGGGCCCGGGGGGAGACCCAGTACTTC. This gives the protein CASSIQRARGETQYF. The chain links TRBV28 to TRBJ2-5, with a possible D match to TRBD2 (6 bases). The CDR3 is made up of 15 amino acids. The V gene's germline CDR1 is MDHEN and CDR2 SYDVKM. The V gene lost 6 bases and the J gene lost 5 bases, with 19 bases spanning the gap.

The rearrangement links TRBV6-2 or TRBV6-3 to TRBJ1-5; TRBD1 agrees at 8 bases. The CDR3 has 15 amino acids. J lost 0 bases, V lost 4 bases, and 2 bases had no gene match. Germline CDR1 and CDR2: MNHEY and SVGEGT. CDR3 DNA sequence: TGTGCCAGCAGTTCCCAGGGGGCTAGCAATCAGCCCCAGCATTTT. Its translation is CASSSQGASNQPQHF.

The V gene is TRBV3-1 (or the pseudogene TRBV3-2), the J gene TRBJ2-1; D gene ambiguous. Germline CDR1 is LGHDT and CDR2 is YNNKEL (reference sequence). The ends were cut back, 5 bases at V and 2 bases at J, with 10 bases in the middle. The CDR3 loop spans 14 amino acids. CDR3 protein: CASSSTWTYNEQFF. The CDR3 nucleotides are TGTGCCAGCAGCTCTACCTGGACCTACAATGAGCAGTTCTTC.

The genes are TRBV25-1 and TRBJ2-1; TRBD1 aligns across 8 bases. Germline V gene data show CDR1 as MGHDK and CDR2 as SYGVNS. With 6 bases clipped from V and 5 bases from J, the junction kept 12 bases outside the gene matches. This CDR3 is built from 16 residues. The CDR3 DNA reads TGTGCCAGCAGCGACGGCCGGGACAGGACAGACAATGAGCAGTTCTTC. Protein product: CASSDGRDRTDNEQFF.